The sequence of this TCR beta chain was determined in a study of CD8 T cells in Susac syndrome. It was with random hexamers that about 0.45 to 1 ug RNA was reverse transcribed. TCRdb re-called the immunoSEQ multiplex PCR reads through MiXCR, storing one row per CDR3 protein. The repertoire holds more than 200,000 distinct CDR3 sequences, with roughly 93% as singletons. Turning to this clonotype: Its antigen is not identified.

Germline assignment: CDR1 DFQATT and CDR2 SNEGSKA (reference sequence). CDR3 length: 13 residues. Trimming removed 7 bases at V and 7 bases at J, with 16 bases between. Study-wide points: Where Susac syndrome CD4+ T cell repertoires were concerned, no clonal expansion was evident.

This sequence was found in a human donor with Susac syndrome. The chain has TRBV20-1 and TRBJ1-4; the D is unclear. The sequenced sample consisted of CD4+ T cells from PBMCs. DNA for the CDR3: TGCAGTGTGTCGGGTGCGGTGGGTGAAAAACTGTTTTTT. Amino acid sequence: CSVSGAVGEKLFF.